The sequence of this T cell receptor (beta chain) was determined in a study of breast tumors, draining lymph nodes, adjacent tissues. Study observations and caveats: Tumor TCR diversity was below lymph nodes but above nontumor tissue. The lymph node origin of tumor T cells was framed as consistent with a hypothesis, not demonstrated.

This clonotype was seen a single time. What it binds is not known. This may be a read error: a much more frequent sequence differs by one nucleotide. TCRdb itself ran the multiplex PCR reads through MiXCR, one entry per CDR3 protein. The data show about 13,000 distinct CDR3 sequences, 40% to 55% seen once. V was pared by 5 bases and J by 4 bases, with 23 bases between. The CDR3 extends over 17 amino acids. Germline lookup yields CDR1 MNHNS and CDR2 SASEGT. V is TRBV6-1 and J is TRBJ2-5; perhaps TRBD2 as D (5 bases). Input material: tumor-adjacent breast tissue. The source of this sequence is a female donor with breast cancer. Some clones in this sample may be carry-over from other donors' samples. CDR3 nucleotide sequence: TGTGCCAGCAGTCCCCTGACCCACTCAGACGCGGGAGAGACCCAGTACTTC. Protein sequence: CASSPLTHSDAGETQYF.